This T cell receptor beta chain was identified in a study of sequential checkpoint blockade in melanoma. On the study more broadly: Arm A got nivolumab then ipilimumab; arm B the reverse, 1:1. After both sequences, patients received maintenance nivolumab.

Treatment: randomized to nivolumab then ipilimumab (arm A) or the reverse (arm B). None of the patients previously received DNA-damaging chemotherapy. Live CD3+CD8+ CD19− CD56− cells were sorted from PBMCs. The data were produced by immunoSEQ multiplex PCR, yet TCRdb's version contains in-frame clones alone and is incomplete. The sample shows about 7,700 clones, 50% to 75% of them seen only once. The V and J ends lost 5 bases and 5 bases, in that order; junction bases with no gene match: 10. The CDR3 has 15 amino acids. CDR1 MNHEY and CDR2 SMNVEV come from the germline V gene (reference sequence). The chain recombines TRBV27 with TRBJ2-7; 9 nucleotides align to TRBD1. The input for sequencing was CD8+ T cells sorted from blood (inferred from file names), taken from a patient given nivolumab and ipilimumab in sequence. This receptor was taken from a human donor with melanoma. The CDR3 DNA sequence: TGTGCCAGCAGTCGACGGGACAGGGTCGTGAACGAGCAGTACTTC. It codes for CASSRRDRVVNEQYF.